Given below is one T cell receptor beta chain in context. Its specificity is not known. TCRbeta library construction was performed incorporating unique molecular identifiers. TCRdb itself ran the PCR reads through MiXCR, one entry per CDR3 protein. The repertoire holds 500,000 to 650,000 distinct CDR3 sequences, with 10% to 15% as singletons. Germline CDR1 and CDR2: MDHEN and SYDVKM. The V and J ends lost 2 bases and 2 bases respectively, with 11 bases between them. CDR3 size: 15 residues. The record originates from a study of T-cell reconstitution after alpha-beta-depleted transplantation in children. Findings and limits, study-wide: T cells produced anew were the main source of T-cell counts and diversity one year after transplant.

The source material was PBMCs, mostly from graft donor cells, sampled 360 days after TCRalphabeta/CD19-depleted stem cell transplant. This clonotype was sampled from a male patient aged 10 to 17 who had a stem cell transplant for acute myeloid leukemia, so the T cells may come from the graft donor. The chain carries TRBV28 and TRBJ2-3; D is possibly TRBD2 (7 bases). CDR3 sequence: CASSLRGASTDTQYF. The CDR3 DNA is TGTGCCAGCAGTTTACGGGGGGCCTCCACAGATACGCAGTATTTT.